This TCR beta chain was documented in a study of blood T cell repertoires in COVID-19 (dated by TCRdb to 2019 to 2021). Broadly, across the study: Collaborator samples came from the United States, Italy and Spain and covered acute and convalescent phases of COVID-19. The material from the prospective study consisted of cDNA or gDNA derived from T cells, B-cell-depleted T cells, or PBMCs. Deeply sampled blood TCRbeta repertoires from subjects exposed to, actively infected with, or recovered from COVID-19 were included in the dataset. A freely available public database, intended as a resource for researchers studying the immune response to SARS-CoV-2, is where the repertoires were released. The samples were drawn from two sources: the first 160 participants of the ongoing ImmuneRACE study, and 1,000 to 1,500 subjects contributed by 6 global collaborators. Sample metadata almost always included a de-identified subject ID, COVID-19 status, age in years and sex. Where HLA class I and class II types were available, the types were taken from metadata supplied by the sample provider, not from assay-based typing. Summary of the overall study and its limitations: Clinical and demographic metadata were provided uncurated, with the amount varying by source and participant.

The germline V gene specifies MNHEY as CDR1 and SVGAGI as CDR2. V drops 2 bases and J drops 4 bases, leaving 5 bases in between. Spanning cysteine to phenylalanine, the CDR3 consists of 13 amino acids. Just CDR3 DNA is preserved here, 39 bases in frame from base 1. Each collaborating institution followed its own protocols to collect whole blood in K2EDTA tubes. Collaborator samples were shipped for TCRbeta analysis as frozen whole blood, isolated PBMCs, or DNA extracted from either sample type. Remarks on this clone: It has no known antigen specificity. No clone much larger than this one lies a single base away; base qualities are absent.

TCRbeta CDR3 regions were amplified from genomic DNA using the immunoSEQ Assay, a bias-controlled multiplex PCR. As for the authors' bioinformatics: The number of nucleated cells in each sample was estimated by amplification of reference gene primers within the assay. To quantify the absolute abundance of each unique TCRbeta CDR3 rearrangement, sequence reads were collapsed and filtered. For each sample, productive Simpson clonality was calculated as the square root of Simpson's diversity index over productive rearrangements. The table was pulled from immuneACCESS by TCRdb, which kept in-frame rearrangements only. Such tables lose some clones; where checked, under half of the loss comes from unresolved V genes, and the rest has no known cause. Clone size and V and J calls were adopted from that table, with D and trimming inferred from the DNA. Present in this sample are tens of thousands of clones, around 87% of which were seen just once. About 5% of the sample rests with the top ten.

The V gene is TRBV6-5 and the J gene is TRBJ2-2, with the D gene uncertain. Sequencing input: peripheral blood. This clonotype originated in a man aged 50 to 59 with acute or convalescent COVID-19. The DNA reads TGTGCCAGCAGTTACACTGTCACCGGGGAGCTGTTTTTT. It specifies CASSYTVTGELFF.